These 31 T cell receptor beta chains were sequenced from one sample in a study of T-cell reconstitution after alpha-beta-depleted transplantation in children. Researchers prepared the TCRbeta library using unique molecular identifiers, the study reports. Using its own MiXCR run on the PCR reads, TCRdb lists one record per CDR3 protein. The table has roughly 100,000 distinct CDR3 sequences, approximately 5.4% seen once; the top ten hold roughly 6.1%. Here the sequenced sample was PBMCs, mostly from graft donor cells, taken 60 days after TCRalphabeta/CD19-depleted stem cell transplant. The receptors stem from a female patient aged 2-15 years who had a stem cell transplant for Fanconi anemia, so the T cells may come from the graft donor.

Many counts were recorded for this clonotype. The chain uses TRBV7-9 and TRBJ1-2; maybe TRBD1 (6 bases). Per germline, CDR1 SEHNR and CDR2 FQNEAQ (reference sequence). CDR3 length: 13 amino acids. V was pared by 11 bases and J by 4 bases, with 17 bases between. The chain's CDR3 is CAGAEQGIYGYTF. The CDR3 DNA follows: TGTGCCGGAGCGGAACAGGGTATCTATGGCTACACCTTC.

In this sample, this clonotype turned up many times. The V and J genes are TRBV12-3 or TRBV12-4 and TRBJ1-3; D is undetermined. V was trimmed by 6 bases and J by 0 bases, leaving 12 bases between them. The CDR3 loop spans 15 amino acids. The CDR3 bases are TGTGCCAGCAGGCTTAGGGAAAGCTCTGGAAACACCATATATTTT. Amino acids: CASRLRESSGNTIYF.

This clonotype came up many times. This chain uses TRBV30 with TRBJ2-1; D gene ambiguous. Per the germline V gene, CDR1 is GTSNPN and CDR2 is SVGIG (reference sequence). The CDR3 has 13 residues. Trimming shortened V by 4 bases and J by 5 bases, and 12 bases separated the two germline ends. This chain's CDR3 is CAWNYYPHNEQFF. In DNA form, the CDR3 reads TGTGCCTGGAACTATTACCCTCACAATGAGCAGTTCTTC.

This clonotype was recorded many times. The J gene is TRBJ2-3, the V gene TRBV29-1; perhaps D is TRBD1 or TRBD2 (5 bases each). This CDR3 has 15 residues. Germline lookup yields CDR1 SQVTM and CDR2 ANQGSEA. CDR3 DNA: TGCAGTGTGAACAAACCGGGACCTCTCGGAGATACGCAGTATTTT. Translated: CSVNKPGPLGDTQYF.

The sample holds a few counts of this clonotype. V gene TRBV6-5 combines with J gene TRBJ2-5, with TRBD1 identical over 9 bases. Unmatched junction bases numbered 9, after V lost 5 bases and J lost 5 bases. The CDR3 extends over 15 amino acids. CDR1 is MNHEY and CDR2 is SVGAGI in the germline V gene. The chain's CDR3 is CASSRRTGGRETQYF. The CDR3 DNA reads TGTGCCAGCAGTAGGCGTACAGGGGGCAGGGAGACCCAGTACTTC.

By share, this clonotype counts as medium-sized (0.01 to 0.1%). The V and J genes are TRBV5-6 and TRBJ1-6; 9 positions match TRBD1. Germline trimming cut 4 bases from V and 6 bases from J; bases unmatched to any gene: 8. CDR1 is SGHDT, CDR2 YYEEEE, per germline. This CDR3 is 16 amino acids long. The CDR3 DNA sequence: TGTGCCAGCAGCCGGAGAGGACAGGGGTTTAATTCACCCCTCCACTTT. As protein: CASSRRGQGFNSPLHF.

This clonotype has only one observation. CDR3: CASSLGDRGRETQYF. CDR3 in DNA: TGTGCCAGCAGCTTGGGGGACAGGGGGCGTGAGACCCAGTACTTC. The chain joins TRBV5-4 to TRBJ2-5, with TRBD1 identical over 12 bases. Germline trimming cut 0 bases from V and 5 bases from J; bases unmatched to any gene: 2. The CDR3 loop spans 15 amino acids. Germline-derived CDR1 and CDR2 are SGHNT and YYREEE (reference sequence).

The sample holds many counts of this clonotype. The chain employs TRBV6-1 and TRBJ2-1, with D tentatively TRBD1 (5 bases). The V and J ends lost 7 bases and 4 bases respectively, with 11 bases between them. Germline CDR1 is MNHNS and CDR2 is SASEGT. CDR3 length equals 13 residues. CDR3: CASMWGYYNEQFF. Here the CDR3 DNA reads TGTGCCAGCATGTGGGGCTATTACAATGAGCAGTTCTTC.

The rearrangement links TRBV30 to TRBJ1-6; D remains ambiguous. Trimming stripped 3 bases from V and 6 bases from J, with 12 bases between. The CDR3 consists of 14 residues. The V gene's germline CDR1 is GTSNPN and CDR2 SVGIG (reference sequence). CDR3 loop: CAWSSRLANSPLHF. CDR3 DNA: TGTGCCTGGAGCTCTCGGCTGGCTAATTCACCCCTCCACTTT. The variable domain in full, with the rest retrieved from reference TRBV30 and TRBJ1-6, is SQTIHQWPATLVQPVGSPLSLECTVEGTSNPNLYWYRQAAGRGLQLLFYSVGIGQISSEVPQNLSASRPQDRQFILSSKKLLLSDSGFYLCAWSSRLANSPLHFGNGTRLTVT.

In this sample, this clonotype turned up many times. The chain couples TRBV13 to TRBJ2-3; 15 nucleotides agree with TRBD2. CDR3 length: 16 amino acids. The germline V gene encodes CDR1 PRHDT and CDR2 FYEKMQ (reference sequence). V was pared by 7 bases and J by 8 bases, with 10 bases of the junction left unmatched. The CDR3 nucleotides read TGTGCCAGCACCTTTAGGGGACTAGCGGGAGGTGTTACGCAGTATTTT. This encodes CASTFRGLAGGVTQYF.

This clonotype was detected ten times or more. The J gene is TRBJ2-7, the V gene TRBV7-9; D is possibly TRBD1 (5 bases). Germline CDR1 and CDR2: SEHNR and FQNEAQ (reference sequence). V lost 6 bases to trimming and J lost 4 bases, with 10 bases between them. The CDR3 has 12 amino acids. CDR3 coding DNA: TGTGCCAGCAGAGACAGCCCTTACGAGCAGTACTTC. Translation: CASRDSPYEQYF.

The genes are TRBV28 and TRBJ1-6; D gene unclear. CDR1 is MDHEN, CDR2 SYDVKM, per germline. The CDR3 has 18 amino acids. The germline V and J ends were trimmed by 4 bases and 0 bases, with 16 bases remaining between them. As DNA, the CDR3 is TGTGCCAGCAGTTCCACCCTCCCCAAGGCCTCCTATAATTCACCCCTCCACTTT. It is translated as CASSSTLPKASYNSPLHF.

The sample holds a few counts of this clonotype. V and J are TRBV6-1 and TRBJ2-5; D gene unclear. The germline V gene has CDR1 MNHNS and CDR2 SASEGT. The CDR3 covers 11 residues. The ends were cut back, 7 bases at V and 5 bases at J, with 8 bases in the middle. The DNA for the CDR3 is TGTGCCAGCATCCAAGGGGAGACCCAGTACTTC. Translation: CASIQGETQYF.

The chain has TRBV6-5 and TRBJ2-7; no reliable D call. The CDR3 runs 17 residues. The V gene's germline CDR1 is MNHEY and CDR2 SVGAGI. The germline V and J ends were trimmed by 0 bases and 1 base, with 16 bases remaining between them. In nucleotides, the CDR3 is TGTGCCAGCAGTTACTCAATCGGTAGGGCAGAGTCCTACGAGCAGTACTTC. Translated: CASSYSIGRAESYEQYF.

There are many counts of this clonotype. The chain has TRBV18 and TRBJ1-1, with a tentative D call TRBD1 (5 bases). The CDR3 extends over 13 amino acids. Deletions cut 3 bases from V and 3 bases from J, with 8 bases between. The germline CDR1 and CDR2 sequences are KGHSH and LQKENI. As DNA, the CDR3 is TGTGCCAGCTCACCCCGGGGGTACACTGAAGCTTTCTTT. Its translation is CASSPRGYTEAFF.

This clonotype was seen only a few times. The V and J genes are TRBV7-9 and TRBJ1-2, with D perhaps matching TRBD1 (6 bases). The CDR3 totals 15 residues. V was trimmed by 5 bases and J by 2 bases, leaving 15 bases between them. The germline V gene encodes CDR1 SEHNR and CDR2 FQNEAQ (reference sequence). The CDR3 region is CASSTMGGANYGYTF. CDR3 DNA sequence: TGTGCCAGCAGCACAATGGGGGGCGCCAACTATGGCTACACCTTC.

The sample holds many counts of this clonotype. This sequence joins TRBV29-1 and TRBJ2-3; D is perhaps TRBD2 (6 bases). Germline V gene sequence: CDR1 SQVTM, CDR2 ANQGSEA. V was pared by 4 bases and J by 2 bases, with 13 bases between. The CDR3 loop spans 14 amino acids. The CDR3: CSVALAGFTDTQYF. The CDR3 nucleotides read TGCAGCGTTGCGCTGGCGGGGTTCACAGATACGCAGTATTTT.

A word on this clonotype: It may be a read error: a sequence one base away is much more abundant. The genes are TRBV20-1 and TRBJ1-1, with D unresolved. The CDR3 length is 12 residues. Germline V lookup: CDR1 DFQATT, CDR2 SNEGSKA (reference sequence). CDR3 region: CSVSIRNNEAFF. The CDR3 bases are TGCAGCGTCTCTATTCGGAACAATGAAGCTTTCTTT.

This clonotype was counted at least ten times. This chain connects TRBV2 to TRBJ2-7; 8 nucleotides line up with TRBD1. Germline lookup yields CDR1 SNHLY and CDR2 FYNNEI. CDR3 length: 13 residues. The V and J ends lost 6 bases and 2 bases, in that order; junction bases with no gene match: 3. In DNA, the CDR3 is TGTGCCAGCAGCCGGGACAGGCCCTACGAGCAGTACTTC. Translating gives CASSRDRPYEQYF.

This clonotype has ten or more counts. The chain combines TRBV5-4 with TRBJ2-5; unclear D gene. V lost 0 bases, J lost 0 bases, and 21 bases lay in between. CDR1 and CDR2 (germline): SGHNT, YYREEE (reference sequence). The CDR3 sequence is 19 residues long. In DNA, the CDR3 is TGTGCCAGCAGCTTGGATTGGCGGAAAGCCCTTCATTACCAAGAGACCCAGTACTTC. Amino acids: CASSLDWRKALHYQETQYF. The full variable domain, rest sourced from reference TRBV5-4 and TRBJ2-5, is ETGVTQSPTHLIKTRGQQVTLRCSSQSGHNTVSWYQQALGQGPQFIFQYYREEENGRGNFPPRFSGLQFPNYSSELNVNALELDDSALYLCASSLDWRKALHYQETQYFGPGTRLLVL.

This clonotype has a handful of counts. The chain has TRBV16 and TRBJ1-1; D may be TRBD1 (5 bases). The V end lost 1 base, the J end lost 1 base, and 7 bases lay between the germline ends. The germline gives CDR1 KGHSY, CDR2 FQNENV. The CDR3 spans 14 residues. The CDR3 protein is CASSQLGGNTEAFF. DNA for the CDR3: TGTGCCAGCAGCCAATTGGGGGGGAACACTGAAGCTTTCTTT. Together with reference TRBV16 and TRBJ1-1, the CDR3 gives the full variable domain: GEEVAQTPKHLVRGEGQKAKLYCAPIKGHSYVFWYQQVLKNEFKFLISFQNENVFDETGMPKERFSAKCLPNSPCSLEIQATKLEDSAVYFCASSQLGGNTEAFFGQGTRLTVV.

In its sample, this clonotype was seen many times. The rearrangement joins TRBV10-3 to TRBJ2-7, with 13 bases matching TRBD2. The CDR3 is 15 residues long. Germline V CDR1 and CDR2: ENHRY, SYGVKD. V was clipped by 9 bases and J by 2 bases; unmatched bases: 7. CDR3 loop: CAIARLAGGPYEQYF. The CDR3, as DNA: TGTGCCATTGCGAGACTAGCGGGAGGCCCCTACGAGCAGTACTTC.

This clonotype was counted ten times or more. J is TRBJ2-1 and V is TRBV4-1; D gene ambiguous. Between the trimmed V and J ends, which lost 0 bases and 10 bases, there was a span of 7 bases. Germline lookup yields CDR1 MGHRA and CDR2 YSYEKL. This CDR3 contains 12 residues. Written as DNA, the CDR3 is TGCGCCAGCAGCCAAGAGGTGGGGGAGCAGTTCTTC. Encoded protein: CASSQEVGEQFF.

This clonotype showed up many times. The chain has TRBV18 and TRBJ2-5; TRBD2 might be the D (5 bases). Trimming shortened V by 1 base and J by 4 bases, and 16 bases separated the two germline ends. The CDR3 is 16 residues long. Germline V lookup: CDR1 KGHSH, CDR2 LQKENI. In nucleotides, the CDR3 is TGTGCCAGCTCACCACAGCTATTCGGGATTCGAGAGACCCAGTACTTC. It yields the protein CASSPQLFGIRETQYF.

The table lists this clonotype with many counts. The chain joins TRBV5-1 to TRBJ2-7; D is possibly TRBD1 (5 bases). Germline V lookup: CDR1 SGHRS, CDR2 YFSETQ. Trimming took off 0 bases at V and 4 bases at J, with 5 bases between the two ends. The CDR3 is made up of 12 amino acids. The CDR3 is CASSLGQYEQYF. DNA of the CDR3: TGCGCCAGCAGCTTGGGACAGTACGAGCAGTACTTC.

The chain joins TRBV5-1 to TRBJ2-6; maybe TRBD1 (5 bases). The CDR3 is 16 residues long. Looked up from germline, CDR1 is SGHRS and CDR2 is YFSETQ. Trimming took off 4 bases at V and 0 bases at J, with 11 bases between the two ends. The CDR3 spells CASSGASTSGANVLTF. CDR3 coding DNA: TGCGCCAGCAGCGGGGCTTCGACCTCTGGGGCCAACGTCCTGACTTTC.

The chain employs TRBV6-1 and TRBJ2-1; 12 bases match TRBD1. CDR3 size: 16 residues. The germline gives CDR1 MNHNS, CDR2 SASEGT. V lost 4 bases to trimming and J lost 6 bases; unmatched junction nucleotides: 7. CDR3 loop: CASSVLPGQGANEQFF. The CDR3 nucleotides are TGTGCCAGCAGTGTTTTACCGGGACAGGGGGCCAATGAGCAGTTCTTC.

This clonotype was picked up many times. V and J are TRBV29-1 and TRBJ2-7, with 7 bases lining up with TRBD2. The CDR3 has 13 amino acids. Germline CDR1 is SQVTM and CDR2 is ANQGSEA. Unmatched junction bases numbered 6, after V lost 3 bases and J lost 4 bases. The DNA of the CDR3 is TGCAGCGTTGAGGCGGGAGTAGCGTACGAGCAGTACTTC. Its translation: CSVEAGVAYEQYF.

This clonotype was seen many times. CDR3 nucleotides: TGTGCCATCGCCGGGACTAGCTCCTACAATGAGCAGTTCTTC. Translation gives CAIAGTSSYNEQFF. The V gene is TRBV10-3, the J gene TRBJ2-1, with 8 positions matching TRBD2. This CDR3 comprises 14 residues. The V gene end was trimmed by 8 bases and the J gene end by 0 bases; junction bases not matched to a gene: 3. Germline V gene lookup returns CDR1 ENHRY and CDR2 SYGVKD.

This clonotype was found a few times. The junction differs from germline at one of its ends, possibly a read error. This chain connects TRBV3-1 to TRBJ1-2; unclear D gene. The CDR3 length is 12 residues. Germline loops: CDR1 LGHDT, CDR2 YNNKEL (reference sequence). The CDR3 DNA sequence: TGTGCCAGCAGCCAAGATAAACAGCGGCCCGACTTC. As protein: CASSQDKQRPDF.

This clonotype appeared a few times. J is TRBJ2-1 and V is TRBV6-6; no firm D call. With 0 bases removed from V and 3 bases from J, the gap between germline ends came to 3 bases. This CDR3 is built from 13 residues. The V gene's germline CDR1 is MNHNY and CDR2 SVGAGI (reference sequence). CDR3 DNA sequence: TGTGCCAGCAGTTACTCGGTCTACAATGAGCAGTTCTTC. Protein: CASSYSVYNEQFF.